The 14 T cell receptor beta chains given below trace back to one sample, sequenced in a study of shared clonotypes between healthy human individuals. This table comes from immunoSEQ multiplex PCR, and its TCRdb copy is limited to in-frame clones, with some not included. The table has roughly 1,500,000 clones, approximately 98% seen once. The sample taken for sequencing was naive CD4+ T cells sorted from blood. The subset is: CD45RA+ positively selected. Receptors originate from a man aged 25-40 years in good health.

The rearrangement joins TRBV28 to TRBJ2-2; the D gene is possibly TRBD2 (5 bases). Germline CDR1 and CDR2: MDHEN and SYDVKM. V was shortened by 7 bases and J by 0 bases, with 15 bases between the two germline ends. CDR3 length: 16 residues. CDR3 protein: CASTTPSRANTGELFF. The CDR3, as DNA: TGTGCCAGCACAACACCTAGCCGAGCGAACACCGGGGAGCTGTTTTTT.

The rearrangement links TRBV10-1 to TRBJ2-2, with a weak D call TRBD1 (5 bases). Trimming took 8 bases from V and 6 from J, leaving 16 bases between them. In germline, CDR1 is WNHNN, CDR2 SYGVQD (reference sequence). The CDR3 covers 14 residues. The CDR3 nucleotides read TGCGCCAGCGGACGGCAGGGTGGTTCCGGGGAGCTGTTTTTT. Amino acid sequence: CASGRQGGSGELFF.

This chain links TRBV27 with TRBJ2-7; D possibly corresponds to TRBD1 (6 bases). The germline V and J ends were trimmed by 6 bases and 4 bases, with 13 bases remaining between them. This CDR3 is 13 amino acids long. Germline V lookup: CDR1 MNHEY, CDR2 SMNVEV (reference sequence). In DNA form, the CDR3 reads TGTGCCAGCAGCGAGTACAGGGCTTACGAGCAGTACTTC. Its protein is CASSEYRAYEQYF.

This rearrangement joins TRBV27 to TRBJ2-2; no clear D gene. The V end lost 0 bases, the J end lost 3 bases, and 5 bases lay between the germline ends. The germline V gene has CDR1 MNHEY and CDR2 SMNVEV (reference sequence). The CDR3 extends over 14 amino acids. The CDR3: CASSLSVHTGELFF. DNA for the CDR3: TGTGCCAGCAGTTTATCCGTCCACACCGGGGAGCTGTTTTTT.

As for this clone: This CDR3 is also generated by other DNA sequences in the sample. The V and J genes are TRBV7-3 and TRBJ2-3; possible D gene TRBD2, 5 bases. CDR1 SGHTA and CDR2 FQGTGA come from the germline V gene. Trimming cost V 5 bases and J 2 bases, with 11 bases left between them. The CDR3 loop spans 14 amino acids. The CDR3 bases are TGTGCCAGCAGCCCCGGACTTTCCACAGATACGCAGTATTTT. This codes for CASSPGLSTDTQYF.

This chain joins TRBV6-6 and TRBJ2-7; D uncertain. The germline V and J ends were trimmed by 10 bases and 3 bases, with 16 bases remaining between them. CDR3 length: 13 residues. Germline CDR1 MNHNY, CDR2 SVGAGI (reference sequence). In nucleotides, the CDR3 is TGTGCCACCTCCCCACAACTCCGCTACGAGCAGTACTTC. Translated, it gives CATSPQLRYEQYF.

The sample holds one count of this clone. The J gene is TRBJ2-7, the V gene TRBV29-1, with D possibly being TRBD2 (5 bases). Germline V gives CDR1 SQVTM, CDR2 ANQGSEA. V was trimmed by 6 bases and J by 6 bases, leaving 9 bases between them. This CDR3 has 10 residues. CDR3 residues: CSVAEGEQYF. The CDR3, as DNA: TGCAGCGTCGCCGAGGGCGAGCAGTACTTC.

The rearrangement uses TRBV7-8 and TRBJ2-1; D is ambiguous. V was pared by 2 bases and J by 4 bases, with 21 bases between. The CDR3 spans 18 residues. CDR1 is SGHVS and CDR2 is FQNEAQ in the germline V gene. The CDR3 DNA is TGTGCCAGCAGCTTAATGACCGGTGGCATCCCGAAATACAATGAGCAGTTCTTC. Translated, it gives CASSLMTGGIPKYNEQFF. Looking up the rest from reference TRBV7-8 and TRBJ2-1 gives the full variable domain: GAGVSQSPRYKVAKRGQDVALRCDPISGHVSLFWYQQALGQGPEFLTYFQNEAQLDKSGLPSDRFFAERPEGSVSTLKIQRTQQEDSAVYLCASSLMTGGIPKYNEQFFGPGTRLTVL.

The chain combines TRBV14 with TRBJ2-3; D remains unclear. Deletions cut 1 base from V and 5 bases from J, with 7 bases between. The CDR3 spans 13 residues. Germline V gene sequence: CDR1 SGHDN, CDR2 FVKESK. Written as DNA, the CDR3 is TGTGCCAGCAGCCAAGCTCGAGAAGATACGCAGTATTTT. Amino acids: CASSQAREDTQYF.

Worth noting for this clone: The sample contains more than one DNA sequence encoding this CDR3. This chain connects TRBV9 to TRBJ2-3; D perhaps matches TRBD2 (6 bases). Trimming took 2 bases from V and 4 from J, leaving 8 bases between them. CDR3 size: 13 residues. The germline V gene has CDR1 SGDLS and CDR2 YYNGEE. This CDR3 is CASSVSGSDTQYF. The CDR3, as DNA: TGTGCCAGCAGCGTTAGCGGATCAGATACGCAGTATTTT.

The V gene is TRBV11-2, the J gene TRBJ2-3; no clear D gene. Germline loops: CDR1 SGHAT, CDR2 FQNNGV. CDR3 length: 11 amino acids. The V end was cut by 5 bases, the J end by 6 bases, with 6 bases between. CDR3 DNA sequence: TGTGCCAGCAGCCGCGCGGATACGCAGTATTTT. Its protein is CASSRADTQYF.

V usage is TRBV7-2 and J usage is TRBJ2-2, with TRBD2 identical over 7 bases. V lost 1 base to trimming and J lost 4 bases; unmatched junction nucleotides: 9. The CDR3 covers 17 residues. Germline CDR1 reads SGHTA; CDR2 reads FQGNSA. Here the CDR3 DNA reads TGTGCCAGCAGCTTAGATCCGAGACTAGCACTCACCGGGGAGCTGTTTTTT. Its translation: CASSLDPRLALTGELFF.

The chain combines TRBV10-1 with TRBJ2-3, with D perhaps given as TRBD1 or TRBD2 (5 bases each). CDR1 and CDR2 from the germline V gene are WNHNN and SYGVQD (reference sequence). The CDR3 is 15 residues long. V lost 10 bases and J 0 bases, leaving 17 bases between the germline ends. The CDR3 here is CATSPGRSSTDTQYF. CDR3 DNA sequence: TGCGCCACATCGCCGGGACGTTCTAGCACAGATACGCAGTATTTT.

As regards this clone: One end of the junction is discordant with germline, which a read error may explain. The chain links TRBV5-1 to TRBJ1-4, with 9 positions matching TRBD1. The germline V gene encodes CDR1 SGHRS and CDR2 YFSETQ. This CDR3 is 14 amino acids long. As DNA, the CDR3 is TGCGCCAGCAGCCCACAGGGGGCTAAGGAAAAACTGTTTTTT. This translates into CASSPQGAKEKLFF.